A selection of T cell receptor beta chains follows, all from one sample in a study of T-cell reconstitution after alpha-beta-depleted transplantation in children. TCRdb redid the calling of the PCR reads with MiXCR, one entry per CDR3 protein. This table has approximately 270,000 distinct CDR3 sequences, approximately 24% appearing once. The source was PBMCs, mostly from graft donor cells, collected 360 days after TCRalphabeta/CD19-depleted stem cell transplant. These receptors were taken from a female patient aged 2-10 years who had a stem cell transplant for congenital amegakaryocytic thrombocytopenia, so the T cells may come from the graft donor. Both conserved end residues are part of each CDR3. D genes are given only for firm matches. Not every row has a clone size; where given, it reads once, few, many or a size class.

j_gene: TRBJ1-4; v_gene: TRBV6-1; d_gene: NA; abundance: NA; CDR3aa: CASRRVLSNEANEKLFF; CDR3nt: TGTGCCAGCAGGAGGGTTCTAAGTAATGAGGCTAATGAAAAACTGTTTTTT
j_gene: TRBJ2-3; v_gene: TRBV20-1; d_gene: TRBD2; abundance: NA; CDR3aa: CSAEEGLADTQYF; CDR3nt: TGCAGTGCCGAGGAAGGACTAGCGGATACGCAGTATTTT
j_gene: TRBJ1-1; v_gene: TRBV4-2; d_gene: NA; abundance: few; CDR3aa: CASSQDRQVRNTEAFF; CDR3nt: TGTGCCAGCAGCCAAGATCGCCAGGTCAGAAACACTGAAGCTTTCTTT
j_gene: TRBJ2-7; v_gene: TRBV29-1; d_gene: TRBD1; abundance: many; CDR3aa: CSVGDRIYEQYF; CDR3nt: TGCAGCGTTGGGGACAGGATATACGAGCAGTACTTC
j_gene: TRBJ2-5; v_gene: TRBV27; d_gene: NA; abundance: few; CDR3aa: CASRKETQYF; CDR3nt: TGTGCCAGCAGAAAAGAGACCCAGTACTTC
j_gene: TRBJ2-5; v_gene: TRBV2; d_gene: NA; abundance: NA; CDR3aa: CASSTGGETQYF; CDR3nt: TGTGCCAGCAGTACCGGGGGTGAGACCCAGTACTTC
j_gene: TRBJ2-5; v_gene: TRBV12-3/TRBV12-4; d_gene: NA; abundance: NA; CDR3aa: CASSIDSQRGETQYF; CDR3nt: TGTGCCAGCAGCATCGACAGCCAGAGGGGAGAGACCCAGTACTTC
j_gene: TRBJ1-5; v_gene: TRBV28; d_gene: TRBD1; abundance: NA; CDR3aa: CASSSDRGGHQPQHF; CDR3nt: TGTGCCAGCAGTTCGGACAGGGGAGGACACCAGCCCCAGCATTTT
j_gene: TRBJ2-3; v_gene: TRBV28; d_gene: NA; abundance: NA; CDR3aa: CASSLPSWNTDTQYF; CDR3nt: TGTGCCAGCAGCCTGCCGTCCTGGAACACAGATACGCAGTATTTT
j_gene: TRBJ1-5; v_gene: TRBV4-1; d_gene: NA; abundance: few; CDR3aa: CASSQDLGVGSNQPQHF; CDR3nt: TGCGCCAGCAGCCAAGATTTAGGGGTCGGGTCCAATCAGCCCCAGCATTTT
j_gene: TRBJ2-7; v_gene: TRBV5-1; d_gene: TRBD2; abundance: NA; CDR3aa: CASSFEQAGGPGEQYF; CDR3nt: TGCGCCAGCAGCTTTGAGCAGGCGGGAGGGCCGGGGGAGCAGTACTTC
j_gene: TRBJ2-5; v_gene: TRBV4-3; d_gene: TRBD2; abundance: many; CDR3aa: CASSQETSGNRRETQYF; CDR3nt: TGCGCCAGCAGCCAAGAGACTAGCGGGAATCGAAGAGAGACCCAGTACTTC
j_gene: TRBJ2-6; v_gene: TRBV4-3; d_gene: NA; abundance: many; CDR3aa: CASTPRYSGANVLTF; CDR3nt: TGCGCCAGCACCCCCCGGTATTCAGGGGCCAACGTCCTGACTTTC
j_gene: TRBJ1-5; v_gene: TRBV15; d_gene: NA; abundance: NA; CDR3aa: CATSKDSGNQPQHF; CDR3nt: TGTGCCACCAGCAAAGACAGTGGCAATCAGCCCCAGCATTTT
j_gene: TRBJ2-6; v_gene: TRBV12-3/TRBV12-4; d_gene: TRBD1; abundance: NA; CDR3aa: CASSPDRGRPSGANVLTF; CDR3nt: TGTGCCAGCAGCCCTGACAGGGGAAGGCCCTCTGGGGCCAACGTCCTGACTTTC
j_gene: TRBJ2-1; v_gene: TRBV4-2; d_gene: NA; abundance: NA; CDR3aa: CASSQESSLNEQFF; CDR3nt: TGTGCCAGCAGCCAAGAATCAAGTTTGAATGAGCAGTTCTTC
j_gene: TRBJ2-2; v_gene: TRBV7-9; d_gene: NA; abundance: few; CDR3aa: CASSLLIATGELFF; CDR3nt: TGTGCCAGCAGCCTCCTAATTGCCACCGGGGAGCTGTTTTTT
j_gene: TRBJ2-1; v_gene: TRBV24-1; d_gene: NA; abundance: NA; CDR3aa: CATSDFQANSYNEQFF; CDR3nt: TGTGCCACCAGTGATTTTCAGGCTAACTCCTACAATGAGCAGTTCTTC
j_gene: TRBJ2-7; v_gene: TRBV28; d_gene: TRBD2; abundance: many; CDR3aa: CASSSRGLPRIMQYF; CDR3nt: TGTGCCAGCAGTTCCCGGGGACTACCACGGATTATGCAGTACTTC
j_gene: TRBJ2-5; v_gene: TRBV28; d_gene: NA; abundance: NA; CDR3aa: CASSRIQTQYF; CDR3nt: TGTGCCAGCAGCCGTATACAGACCCAGTACTTC
j_gene: TRBJ2-3; v_gene: TRBV10-3; d_gene: NA; abundance: few; CDR3aa: CAISLSGTDTQYF; CDR3nt: TGTGCCATCAGCCTCAGCGGCACAGATACGCAGTATTTT
j_gene: TRBJ2-7; v_gene: TRBV7-9; d_gene: NA; abundance: NA; CDR3aa: CASSFTVSYEQYF; CDR3nt: TGTGCCAGCAGCTTTACTGTATCCTACGAGCAGTACTTC
j_gene: TRBJ2-1; v_gene: TRBV20-1; d_gene: TRBD2; abundance: NA; CDR3aa: CSAREGPTGGPVEQFF; CDR3nt: TGCAGTGCTAGAGAAGGCCCGACGGGGGGGCCCGTTGAGCAGTTCTTC
j_gene: TRBJ2-7; v_gene: TRBV18; d_gene: NA; abundance: NA; CDR3aa: CASSNRAVRTYEQYF; CDR3nt: TGTGCCAGCTCTAATCGGGCCGTCCGGACCTACGAGCAGTACTTC
j_gene: TRBJ1-2; v_gene: TRBV27; d_gene: NA; abundance: NA; CDR3aa: CASRKTGEGGYTF; CDR3nt: TGTGCCAGCAGGAAGACCGGCGAGGGAGGCTACACCTTC
j_gene: TRBJ1-4; v_gene: TRBV7-9; d_gene: NA; abundance: NA; CDR3aa: CASSLAGTQNEKLFF; CDR3nt: TGTGCCAGCAGCTTAGCGGGGACACAGAATGAAAAACTGTTTTTT
j_gene: TRBJ2-4; v_gene: TRBV12-3/TRBV12-4; d_gene: TRBD2; abundance: NA; CDR3aa: CASSPRGLAGLAKNIQYF; CDR3nt: TGTGCCAGCAGCCCCCGGGGACTAGCGGGTTTAGCCAAAAACATTCAGTACTTC
j_gene: TRBJ1-1; v_gene: TRBV11-1; d_gene: NA; abundance: few; CDR3aa: CASSRRSTEAFF; CDR3nt: TGTGCCAGCAGCCGAAGAAGTACTGAAGCTTTCTTT
j_gene: TRBJ1-5; v_gene: TRBV5-1; d_gene: NA; abundance: NA; CDR3aa: CASSPGDSNQPQHF; CDR3nt: TGCGCCAGCAGCCCAGGGGATAGCAATCAGCCCCAGCATTTT
j_gene: TRBJ2-2; v_gene: TRBV5-1; d_gene: NA; abundance: NA; CDR3aa: CASSPIGEPNTGELFF; CDR3nt: TGCGCCAGCAGCCCAATCGGGGAACCGAACACCGGGGAGCTGTTTTTT
j_gene: TRBJ2-7; v_gene: TRBV10-3; d_gene: TRBD1; abundance: NA; CDR3aa: CAISGTGTGPYYEQYF; CDR3nt: TGTGCCATCAGTGGAACCGGGACAGGGCCCTACTACGAGCAGTACTTC
j_gene: TRBJ1-2; v_gene: TRBV10-3; d_gene: NA; abundance: NA; CDR3aa: CAISEFGDDYGYTF; CDR3nt: TGTGCCATCAGTGAGTTCGGAGATGACTATGGCTACACCTTC
j_gene: TRBJ2-2; v_gene: TRBV28; d_gene: NA; abundance: few; CDR3aa: CASSLPSAAATGELFF; CDR3nt: TGTGCCAGCAGTTTACCGTCGGCCGCCGCCACCGGGGAGCTGTTTTTT
j_gene: TRBJ2-1; v_gene: TRBV7-2; d_gene: TRBD2; abundance: few; CDR3aa: CASSPETSGALNEQFF; CDR3nt: TGTGCCAGCAGCCCCGAGACTAGCGGGGCCCTCAATGAGCAGTTCTTC
j_gene: TRBJ2-3; v_gene: TRBV24-1; d_gene: TRBD1; abundance: NA; CDR3aa: CATSDSGTGQDTQYF; CDR3nt: TGTGCCACCAGTGATTCCGGGACAGGGCAAGATACGCAGTATTTT
j_gene: TRBJ2-7; v_gene: TRBV18; d_gene: NA; abundance: many; CDR3aa: CASSPGGAGAYEQYF; CDR3nt: TGTGCCAGCTCACCCGGGGGCGCGGGGGCCTACGAGCAGTACTTC
j_gene: TRBJ2-3; v_gene: TRBV3-1; d_gene: TRBD2; abundance: few; CDR3aa: CASSHSRTSSTDTQYF; CDR3nt: TGTGCCAGCAGCCATTCACGGACTAGTAGCACAGATACGCAGTATTTT
j_gene: TRBJ2-1; v_gene: TRBV12-3/TRBV12-4; d_gene: TRBD2; abundance: NA; CDR3aa: CASKERDKSYNEQFF; CDR3nt: TGTGCCAGCAAGGAGCGGGATAAGTCCTACAATGAGCAGTTCTTC
j_gene: TRBJ1-5; v_gene: TRBV7-9; d_gene: NA; abundance: many; CDR3aa: CASSLGSQPQHF; CDR3nt: TGTGCCAGCAGCTTAGGTAGTCAGCCCCAGCATTTT
j_gene: TRBJ1-6; v_gene: TRBV28; d_gene: NA; abundance: few; CDR3aa: CASSISLVSPLHF; CDR3nt: TGTGCCAGCAGTATTAGTTTAGTTTCACCCCTCCACTTT
j_gene: TRBJ1-2; v_gene: TRBV6-5; d_gene: NA; abundance: NA; CDR3aa: CASSYTRGVHYYGYTF; CDR3nt: TGTGCCAGCAGTTACACGAGGGGGGTACATTACTATGGCTACACCTTC
j_gene: TRBJ2-5; v_gene: TRBV19; d_gene: NA; abundance: many; CDR3aa: CASSGVGETQYF; CDR3nt: TGTGCCAGTTCGGGGGTCGGGGAGACCCAGTACTTC
j_gene: TRBJ2-2; v_gene: TRBV28; d_gene: NA; abundance: NA; CDR3aa: CASSLQRLLGSGELFF; CDR3nt: TGTGCCAGCAGTTTACAAAGACTACTGGGGTCCGGGGAGCTGTTTTTT
j_gene: TRBJ1-1; v_gene: TRBV29-1; d_gene: NA; abundance: few; CDR3aa: CSVTGMNTEAFF; CDR3nt: TGCAGCGTTACCGGGATGAACACTGAAGCTTTCTTT
j_gene: TRBJ2-1; v_gene: TRBV29-1; d_gene: NA; abundance: few; CDR3aa: CSVELPYNEQFF; CDR3nt: TGCAGCGTTGAACTGCCTTACAATGAGCAGTTCTTC
j_gene: TRBJ1-5; v_gene: TRBV12-3/TRBV12-4; d_gene: NA; abundance: few; CDR3aa: CASSPSSLSGAGQHF; CDR3nt: TGTGCCAGCAGCCCCTCGTCCCTCTCCGGGGCGGGCCAGCATTTT
j_gene: TRBJ2-5; v_gene: TRBV9; d_gene: TRBD2; abundance: NA; CDR3aa: CASSVPGLAGYQETQYF; CDR3nt: TGTGCCAGCAGCGTCCCCGGACTAGCGGGTTACCAAGAGACCCAGTACTTC
j_gene: TRBJ2-2; v_gene: TRBV20-1; d_gene: TRBD1; abundance: NA; CDR3aa: CSAMSLGGLNTGELFF; CDR3nt: TGCAGTGCTATGAGCCTAGGGGGCTTGAACACCGGGGAGCTGTTTTTT
j_gene: TRBJ2-5; v_gene: TRBV6-5; d_gene: TRBD2; abundance: NA; CDR3aa: CASSTRLAGGPEETQYF; CDR3nt: TGTGCCAGCAGTACTCGCCTAGCGGGAGGGCCGGAAGAGACCCAGTACTTC
j_gene: TRBJ1-1; v_gene: TRBV7-9; d_gene: NA; abundance: few; CDR3aa: CASSLRLNSEAFF; CDR3nt: TGTGCCAGCAGCTTACGGTTAAACTCTGAAGCTTTCTTT
j_gene: TRBJ2-3; v_gene: TRBV4-3; d_gene: TRBD2; abundance: NA; CDR3aa: CASSQDWAGVGSTDTQYF; CDR3nt: TGCGCCAGCAGCCAAGATTGGGCGGGAGTAGGTAGCACAGATACGCAGTATTTT
j_gene: TRBJ2-1; v_gene: TRBV10-3; d_gene: TRBD2; abundance: few; CDR3aa: CAISEPILASGKYNEQFF; CDR3nt: TGTGCCATCAGTGAGCCCATTCTGGCTAGCGGGAAATACAATGAGCAGTTCTTC
j_gene: TRBJ2-5; v_gene: TRBV2; d_gene: NA; abundance: NA; CDR3aa: CASSEAAIQETQYF; CDR3nt: TGTGCCAGCAGTGAAGCGGCTATCCAAGAGACCCAGTACTTC